One and the same sample provided the 13 T cell receptor beta chains below, sequenced in a study of CD8+ T cells in alopecia areata. Isolated RNA was reverse transcribed into cDNA used as the sequencing template. Generated by immunoSEQ multiplex PCR, the TCRdb table keeps only in-frame clones and is missing some. This sample carries around 270,000 clones, 58% of them seen once, and the ten largest clones take more than 1.5%. The treatment is: oral pan-JAK inhibitor, 5-10 mg twice daily. Sequencing was performed on CD4+ T cells sorted from blood, taken at week 24, from a patient treated with tofacitinib. Receptors originate from a human donor with alopecia areata.

The J gene is TRBJ2-3, the V gene TRBV5-6, with D unclear. Trimming shortened V by 1 base and J by 1 base, and 10 bases separated the two germline ends. This CDR3 has 15 residues. CDR1 and CDR2 from the germline V gene are SGHDT and YYEEEE. The CDR3 sequence: CASSLPTRGTDTQYF. The CDR3 region has the DNA TGTGCCAGCAGCTTGCCCACGCGAGGCACAGATACGCAGTATTTT. Filled out from reference TRBV5-6 and TRBJ2-3, the complete variable domain reads DAGVTQSPTHLIKTRGQQVTLRCSPKSGHDTVSWYQQALGQGPQFIFQYYEEEERQRGNFPDRFSGHQFPNYSSELNVNALLLGDSALYLCASSLPTRGTDTQYFGPGTRLTVL.

The rearrangement uses TRBV5-1 and TRBJ2-5; D may be TRBD1 or TRBD2 (5 bases each). Trimming stripped 2 bases from V and 5 bases from J, with 13 bases between. Germline assignment: CDR1 SGHRS and CDR2 YFSETQ. This CDR3 region has 14 residues. CDR3: CASSFGLAGETQYF. DNA for the CDR3: TGCGCCAGCAGCTTTGGGCTAGCAGGGGAGACCCAGTACTTC. The variable domain in full, completed from reference TRBV5-1 and TRBJ2-5, reads KAGVTQTPRYLIKTRGQQVTLSCSPISGHRSVSWYQQTPGQGLQFLFEYFSETQRNKGNFPGRFSGRQFSNSRSEMNVSTLELGDSALYLCASSFGLAGETQYFGPGTRLLVL.

This clone was recorded a few times. The CDR3 DNA sequence: TGTGCCAGCATACTCCGGGACAGGGTCACAGATACGCAGTATTTT. Residues: CASILRDRVTDTQYF. V usage is TRBV5-6 and J usage is TRBJ2-3; 9 nucleotides align to TRBD1. The trim removed 6 bases at V and 2 bases at J, leaving 7 bases unmatched. CDR1 is SGHDT and CDR2 is YYEEEE in the germline V gene. The CDR3 runs to 15 residues.

The V and J genes are TRBV4-1 and TRBJ2-1; 12 bases are shared with TRBD2. Per the germline V gene, CDR1 is MGHRA and CDR2 is YSYEKL. The CDR3 contains 19 residues. After removal of 4 bases from V and 1 base from J, the junction contained 11 bases not matched to a gene. The DNA for the CDR3 is TGCGCCAGCAGCCTATCGACTAGCGGGGGCCTTCCATCCTACAATGAGCAGTTCTTC. The encoded protein is CASSLSTSGGLPSYNEQFF.

This clone occurred a few times. The genes are TRBV6-5 and TRBJ2-3; no clear D. This CDR3 spans 13 amino acids. Germline V CDR1 and CDR2: MNHEY, SVGAGI. Trimming took off 5 bases at V and 6 bases at J, with 12 bases between the two ends. Here the CDR3 DNA reads TGTGCCAGCAGTGAAATGTCGACGGATACGCAGTATTTT. Encoded protein: CASSEMSTDTQYF.

The rearrangement uses TRBV29-1 and TRBJ1-2; 10 nucleotides align to TRBD1. The CDR3 is 13 amino acids. Germline CDR1 is SQVTM and CDR2 is ANQGSEA. With 6 bases clipped from V and 6 bases from J, the junction kept 7 bases outside the gene matches. CDR3 nucleotide sequence: TGCAGCGTCTGGGACAGGGGTATCAATGGCTACACCTTC. Protein sequence: CSVWDRGINGYTF.

The rearrangement links TRBV29-1 to TRBJ2-3; the match to TRBD2 covers 10 bases. The CDR3 is 16 residues long. V lost 5 bases and J lost 5; bases outside the gene matches: 13. Germline CDR1 is SQVTM and CDR2 is ANQGSEA. The CDR3 DNA reads TGCAGCGTTCTGTTGAGCGGGGGGGCCGTGGGAGATACGCAGTATTTT. Amino acids: CSVLLSGGAVGDTQYF.

The rearrangement joins TRBV5-4 to TRBJ1-2; no clear D gene. Germline-derived CDR1 and CDR2 are SGHNT and YYREEE (reference sequence). The germline V and J ends were trimmed by 1 base and 4 bases, with 14 bases remaining between them. The CDR3 is 15 amino acids. DNA of the CDR3: TGTGCCAGCAGCTTGTTCGGCACGGGAGGCTATGGCTACACCTTC. Translating it yields CASSLFGTGGYGYTF.

The V call is TRBV6-6, the J call TRBJ1-2, with 8 nucleotides matching TRBD1. CDR1 and CDR2 from the germline V gene are MNHNY and SVGAGI (reference sequence). The CDR3 is 14 amino acids. V shed 6 bases and J 4 bases; nucleotides not matched to a gene: 7. The CDR3 sequence is CASRPDTGGYGYTF. In nucleotides, the CDR3 is TGTGCCAGCAGACCCGATACAGGGGGCTATGGCTACACCTTC.

With regard to this clone: With a much larger clone just one base away, this may be a read error. This specimen includes other DNA sequences encoding the same CDR3. V usage is TRBV15 and J usage is TRBJ2-3; unclear D gene. V lost 5 bases, J lost 0 bases, and 6 bases lay in between. The germline gives CDR1 LNHNV, CDR2 YYDKDF (reference sequence). This CDR3 is built from 13 residues. The CDR3 nucleotides read TGTGCCACCAGCCGAGCTAGCACAGATACGCAGTATTTT. Translated: CATSRASTDTQYF.

This chain joins TRBV7-2 and TRBJ2-6; D is unresolved. Trimming pared 1 base from V and 2 bases from J, leaving 15 bases between. This CDR3 is built from 18 residues. CDR1 and CDR2 (germline): SGHTA, FQGNSA. The CDR3 protein is CASSLVGKITAGANVLTF. The DNA for the CDR3 is TGTGCCAGCAGCTTAGTAGGGAAGATAACAGCTGGGGCCAACGTCCTGACTTTC. Full variable domain (outside the CDR3, taken from reference TRBV7-2 and TRBJ2-6): GAGVSQSPSNKVTEKGKDVELRCDPISGHTALYWYRQSLGQGLEFLIYFQGNSAPDKSGLPSDRFSAERTGGSVSTLTIQRTQQEDSAVYLCASSLVGKITAGANVLTFGAGSRLTVL.

This clone was seen a single time. The CDR3 region is CAASSGSSYNEQFF. The CDR3 DNA reads as TGTGCGGCTTCGAGCGGAAGCTCCTACAATGAGCAGTTCTTC. V and J are TRBV15 and TRBJ2-1; D might be TRBD2 (5 bases). CDR1 is LNHNV, CDR2 YYDKDF, per germline (reference sequence). This CDR3 has 14 residues.

The chain recombines TRBV5-6 with TRBJ2-3, with D possibly being TRBD2 (5 bases). Trimming cost V 1 base and J 1 base, with 10 bases left between them. Germline loops: CDR1 SGHDT, CDR2 YYEEEE. The CDR3 has 15 amino acids. The CDR3 loop reads CASSLRGLGTDTQYF. CDR3 DNA: TGTGCCAGCAGCTTGCGGGGTCTCGGCACAGATACGCAGTATTTT.